The 4 T cell receptor beta chains below all came from one sample that was sequenced in a study of a mutant IDH1 vaccine in newly diagnosed glioma. Antigen specificity for these receptors is unknown. Time point given: week 11, during vaccination. The study gave 300 ug of mutant IDH1 20-mer peptide per vaccine dose, with topical imiquimod. Repertoires were generated with immunoSEQ multiplex PCR, while TCRdb's copy carries only in-frame clones and drops some. Among tens of thousands of clones listed, over 65% were seen once. This material consisted of PBMCs, taken from a glioma patient whose treatment included an IDH1 peptide vaccine. These TCRs come from a woman aged 18-30 years with glioma.

This clone has only a few counts. The V and J genes are TRBV7-9 and TRBJ1-1; D remains unclear. The V gene's germline CDR1 is SEHNR and CDR2 FQNEAQ (reference sequence). V lost 5 bases to trimming and J lost 1 base, with 2 bases between them. The CDR3 sequence is 11 residues long. CDR3 sequence (DNA): TGTGCCAGCAGCACGAACACTGAAGCTTTCTTT. It is translated as CASSTNTEAFF.

The rearrangement joins TRBV18 to TRBJ2-6, with unresolved D. Germline V gene sequence: CDR1 KGHSH, CDR2 LQKENI. The CDR3 runs 15 residues. The V and J ends lost 3 bases and 0 bases respectively, with 6 bases between them. CDR3 DNA: TGTGCCAGCTCACCGGGCTACTCTGGGGCCAACGTCCTGACTTTC. As protein: CASSPGYSGANVLTF.

The rearrangement uses TRBV9 and TRBJ2-1, with D hard to call. Germline lookup yields CDR1 SGDLS and CDR2 YYNGEE. Trimming took 0 bases from V and 8 from J, leaving 9 bases between them. This CDR3 has 13 amino acids. CDR3 nucleotides: TGTGCCAGCAGCGTAGGTACGGTGCATGAGCAGTTCTTC. This encodes CASSVGTVHEQFF.

This clone was found a few times. J is TRBJ1-2 and V is TRBV18; D might be TRBD1 (5 bases). This CDR3 has 15 residues. The V end lost 5 bases, the J end lost 9 bases, and 22 bases lay between the germline ends. Per germline, CDR1 KGHSH and CDR2 LQKENI. CDR3 region: CASSSAGTETGRYTF. The DNA for the CDR3 is TGTGCCAGCTCATCCGCCGGGACGGAGACTGGGCGCTACACCTTC.